The 8 T cell receptor beta chains below come from one sample, sequenced in a study of OX40 agonist ivuxolimab in advanced cancers. Data came from immunoSEQ multiplex PCR; TCRdb stores just in-frame clones and leaves some out. The data hold tens of thousands of clones, with 75% to 90% observed a single time. The sequencing here drew on CD4+ or CD8+ T cells sorted from blood, taken in a trial of the OX40 agonist ivuxolimab. The receptors were gathered from an adult with an advanced solid tumor such as melanoma, head and neck, liver or kidney cancer.

This clone was found once. The chain couples TRBV11-2 to TRBJ2-3, with 8 positions matching TRBD2. The V and J ends lost 3 bases and 14 bases, in that order; junction bases with no gene match: 10. The germline V gene has CDR1 SGHAT and CDR2 FQNNGV. This CDR3 comprises 13 residues. DNA of the CDR3: TGTGCCAGCAGCTTTACACTAGCGGACACCGGGTATTTT. Protein: CASSFTLADTGYF.

This clone has just one count. The J gene is TRBJ1-1, the V gene TRBV6-6; D not certain. The CDR3 contains 14 residues. From germline, CDR1 is MNHNY and CDR2 SVGAGI (reference sequence). Between the trimmed V and J ends, which lost 5 bases and 2 bases, there was a span of 12 bases. The CDR3 DNA is TGTGCCAGCAGTGCCACCGTTGGCAACACTGAAGCTTTCTTT. Translated: CASSATVGNTEAFF.

V usage is TRBV6-1 and J usage is TRBJ2-2; maybe TRBD1 (5 bases). Germline V gene data show CDR1 as MNHNS and CDR2 as SASEGT. There are 13 residues in the CDR3. The V end lost 4 bases, the J end lost 4 bases, and 7 bases lay between the germline ends. The CDR3 spells CASSGQPTGELFF. The CDR3 nucleotides read TGTGCCAGCAGTGGACAGCCCACCGGGGAGCTGTTTTTT.

V is TRBV5-4 and J is TRBJ2-1, with D possibly TRBD2 on 5 matching bases. CDR1 is SGHNT, CDR2 YYREEE, per germline (reference sequence). The CDR3 has 17 amino acids. V shed 1 base and J shed 6 bases, with 20 bases lying between them. The CDR3 spells CASSLLQRSMAGNEQFF. The CDR3 nucleotides read TGTGCCAGCAGCTTGTTACAGCGGTCCATGGCTGGCAATGAGCAGTTCTTC.

About this clone itself: Other DNA variants within this sample encode the same CDR3. The chain is built from TRBV2 and TRBJ2-3; 7 bases agree with TRBD1. Losses at the gene ends were 8 bases for V and 1 base for J; bases not matched to a gene: 3. Germline lookup yields CDR1 SNHLY and CDR2 FYNNEI. This CDR3 has 13 amino acids. The CDR3 DNA reads as TGTGCCAGCCGTGGGACAGGCACAGATACGCAGTATTTT. Translated: CASRGTGTDTQYF. The variable domain in full, with the rest retrieved from reference TRBV2 and TRBJ2-3, is EPEVTQTPSHQVTQMGQEVILRCVPISNHLYFYWYRQILGQKVEFLVSFYNNEISEKSEIFDDQFSVERPDGSNFTLKIRSTKLEDSAMYFCASRGTGTDTQYFGPGTRLTVL.

The chain uses TRBV7-8 and TRBJ1-1, with D perhaps TRBD1 (5 bases). V gave up 7 bases and J gave up 6 bases, with 24 bases separating them. The germline V gene has CDR1 SGHVS and CDR2 FQNEAQ. There are 16 residues in the CDR3. The CDR3 spells CASTTDGAARGAEAFF. The CDR3 bases are TGTGCCAGCACCACTGATGGGGCAGCGCGGGGAGCTGAAGCTTTCTTT.

The chain uses TRBV9 and TRBJ2-2, with D uncertain. Trimming took off 2 bases at V and 0 bases at J, with 5 bases between the two ends. CDR3 size: 14 residues. The germline gives CDR1 SGDLS, CDR2 YYNGEE. The CDR3 DNA sequence: TGTGCCAGCAGCGTGGTAGCGAACACCGGGGAGCTGTTTTTT. This gives the protein CASSVVANTGELFF. Drawing the rest from reference TRBV9 and TRBJ2-2, the complete variable domain is DSGVTQTPKHLITATGQRVTLRCSPRSGDLSVYWYQQSLDQGLQFLIQYYNGEERAKGNILERFSAQQFPDLHSELNLSSLELGDSALYFCASSVVANTGELFFGEGSRLTVL.

This chain connects TRBV11-2 to TRBJ2-7; 11 nucleotides agree with TRBD2. The CDR3 runs to 14 residues. The germline gives CDR1 SGHAT, CDR2 FQNNGV. Germline trimming cut 1 base from V and 4 bases from J; bases unmatched to any gene: 0. The CDR3 sequence is CASSLASGRYEQYF. CDR3 in DNA: TGTGCCAGCAGCTTAGCTAGCGGGAGGTACGAGCAGTACTTC.